The 15 T cell receptor beta chains below come from one sample, sequenced in a study of blood T cell repertoires in COVID-19. Libraries were prepared by immunoSEQ multiplex PCR; TCRdb keeps only in-frame clonotypes and omits some of them. The table lists 75,000 to 95,000 clones, 70% to 90% of them singletons. Material for sequencing was peripheral blood. These receptors came from a human donor in a cohort sampled during active COVID-19.

This clone was counted a single time. The J gene is TRBJ2-3, the V gene TRBV18; TRBD2 agrees at 7 bases. CDR1 and CDR2 from the germline V gene are KGHSH and LQKENI. CDR3 length: 18 amino acids. The J segment lost 2 bases and the V segment lost 1 base, leaving 12 bases of the junction unmatched. The CDR3 reads CASSPLEALRGNTDTQYF. The CDR3, as DNA: TGTGCCAGCTCACCACTTGAGGCTTTGCGGGGGAACACAGATACGCAGTATTTT.

The chain is built from TRBV9 and TRBJ1-2, with D maybe TRBD1 (6 bases). V was shortened by 4 bases and J by 1 base, with 14 bases between the two germline ends. The CDR3 consists of 15 residues. Looked up from germline, CDR1 is SGDLS and CDR2 is YYNGEE. The CDR3 DNA follows: TGTGCCAGCAGCCGCCTGGGGGCGAGTAACTATGGCTACACCTTC. It translates to CASSRLGASNYGYTF. The full variable domain, completed using reference TRBV9 and TRBJ1-2, is DSGVTQTPKHLITATGQRVTLRCSPRSGDLSVYWYQQSLDQGLQFLIQYYNGEERAKGNILERFSAQQFPDLHSELNLSSLELGDSALYFCASSRLGASNYGYTFGSGTRLTVV.

V usage is TRBV19 and J usage is TRBJ1-1; 7 nucleotides line up with TRBD1. Unmatched junction bases numbered 6, after V lost 4 bases and J lost 1 base. CDR1 is LNHDA and CDR2 is SQIVND in the germline V gene (reference sequence). This CDR3 is built from 15 residues. The CDR3 DNA reads TGTGCCAGTAGTAGTAGGGGGCGGCGGAACACTGAAGCTTTCTTT. This codes for CASSSRGRRNTEAFF.

The chain recombines TRBV11-2 with TRBJ2-5; 8 bases agree with TRBD1. Germline CDR1 and CDR2: SGHAT and FQNNGV. V lost 4 bases to trimming and J lost 0 bases; unmatched junction nucleotides: 4. The CDR3 contains 15 residues. CDR3 DNA sequence: TGTGCCAGCAGCTGGACAGGGCCGTACCAAGAGACCCAGTACTTC. Translating it yields CASSWTGPYQETQYF.

This clone is a singleton in its sample. The CDR3 sequence: CASSQRGSGAETQYF. CDR3 DNA: TGCGCCAGCAGCCAACGGGGATCAGGGGCCGAGACCCAGTACTTC. The chain has TRBV4-3 and TRBJ2-5, with D maybe TRBD1 (6 bases). Looked up from germline, CDR1 is LGHNA and CDR2 is YSLEER. CDR3 length: 15 amino acids. The ends were cut back, 2 bases at V and 5 bases at J, with 15 bases in the middle.

CDR3: CASSLFARGTDKNIQYF. The CDR3 nucleotides read TGTGCCAGCAGTTTATTTGCCAGGGGGACGGACAAAAACATTCAGTACTTC. The gene calls are TRBV28 and TRBJ2-4; TRBD1 matches at 7 bases. Germline V gene sequence: CDR1 MDHEN, CDR2 SYDVKM. The CDR3 is 17 residues long. J was trimmed by 3 bases and V by 1 base; bases with no gene match: 9.

The rearrangement joins TRBV7-2 to TRBJ1-6; weak D call: TRBD1 (5 bases). V dropped 2 bases and J dropped 10 bases, with 15 bases sitting between them. Germline assignment: CDR1 SGHTA and CDR2 FQGNSA. The CDR3 length is 15 residues. The CDR3, as DNA: TGTGCCAGCAGCTTAAGAATCCAGGGCGGATCACCCCTCCACTTT. This sequence encodes CASSLRIQGGSPLHF.

The V call is TRBV19, the J call TRBJ1-2; 7 bases align to TRBD1. Germline CDR1 is LNHDA and CDR2 is SQIVND (reference sequence). The CDR3 contains 14 residues. With V trimmed by 11 bases and J by 4 bases, 13 bases remained unmatched. The CDR3 nucleotides read TGTGCCCACCACGCATTAAGGACAGGCTATGGCTACACCTTC. As protein: CAHHALRTGYGYTF.

V and J are TRBV11-3 and TRBJ2-5; possibly TRBD1 for D (7 bases). Trimming took 1 base from V and 0 from J, leaving 12 bases between them. Germline V gives CDR1 SGHNT, CDR2 YENEEA. The CDR3 totals 16 residues. The CDR3 sequence is CASSLGRGQYQETQYF. CDR3 coding DNA: TGTGCCAGCAGCTTAGGGAGGGGGCAGTACCAAGAGACCCAGTACTTC.

This chain joins TRBV5-4 and TRBJ1-2, with 8 bases fitting TRBD1. Losses at the gene ends were 7 bases for V and 5 bases for J; bases not matched to a gene: 7. In germline, CDR1 is SGHNT, CDR2 YYREEE (reference sequence). CDR3 length equals 13 residues. CDR3 loop: CASSWTGPYGYTF. In DNA form, the CDR3 reads TGTGCCAGCTCCTGGACAGGGCCGTATGGCTACACCTTC. The whole variable domain, filled in from reference TRBV5-4 and TRBJ1-2, reads ETGVTQSPTHLIKTRGQQVTLRCSSQSGHNTVSWYQQALGQGPQFIFQYYREEENGRGNFPPRFSGLQFPNYSSELNVNALELDDSALYLCASSWTGPYGYTFGSGTRLTVV.

V usage is TRBV7-9 and J usage is TRBJ1-6; D unclear. The germline V gene encodes CDR1 SEHNR and CDR2 FQNEAQ (reference sequence). This CDR3 contains 13 residues. The V and J ends lost 2 bases and 8 bases respectively, with 7 bases between them. The DNA of the CDR3 is TGTGCCAGCAGCTTAACGCGAGATTCACCCCTCCACTTT. Translating it yields CASSLTRDSPLHF. Drawing the rest from reference TRBV7-9 and TRBJ1-6, the complete variable domain is DTGVSQNPRHKITKRGQNVTFRCDPISEHNRLYWYRQTLGQGPEFLTYFQNEAQLEKSRLLSDRFSAERPKGSFSTLEIQRTEQGDSAMYLCASSLTRDSPLHFGNGTRLTVT.

The gene calls are TRBV5-5 and TRBJ2-7; 7 nucleotides agree with TRBD1. V trimming: 0 bases; J trimming: 3 bases; junction bases outside the gene matches: 6. The CDR3 sequence is 15 residues long. Per the germline V gene, CDR1 is SGHKS and CDR2 is YYEKEE (reference sequence). The CDR3 bases are TGTGCCAGCAGCTTGGGACCGGGACAGAACTACGAGCAGTACTTC. It is translated as CASSLGPGQNYEQYF.

The DNA of the CDR3 is TGTGCCAGCTCACCACCGGATCGGGCGACGGGGGAGCAGTACTTC. It is translated as CASSPPDRATGEQYF. V and J are TRBV18 and TRBJ2-7; tentatively, D is TRBD2 (5 bases). V was clipped by 0 bases and J by 7 bases, with 16 bases between them. The CDR3 is made up of 15 amino acids. Germline CDR1 and CDR2: KGHSH and LQKENI.

The chain joins TRBV7-2 to TRBJ2-3, with D tentatively TRBD2 (6 bases). The CDR3 totals 15 residues. Trimming pared 3 bases from V and 1 base from J, leaving 11 bases between. CDR1 is SGHTA and CDR2 is FQGNSA in the germline V gene. Written as DNA, the CDR3 is TGTGCCAGCAGCTTTACGACTAGGGGCACAGATACGCAGTATTTT. It codes for CASSFTTRGTDTQYF.

This chain joins TRBV7-2 and TRBJ1-1; D perhaps matches TRBD1 (5 bases). This CDR3 region has 14 residues. CDR1 is SGHTA and CDR2 is FQGNSA in the germline V gene. Between the trimmed V and J ends, which lost 6 bases and 4 bases, there was a span of 15 bases. The CDR3 reads CASRPQASSTEAFF. The CDR3 DNA follows: TGTGCCAGCAGACCACAGGCATCGAGCACTGAAGCTTTCTTT.